Following are 24 T cell receptor beta chains from one sample sequenced in a study of blood T cell repertoires in COVID-19. Some clones are missing from TCRdb's copy, which holds only in-frame ones; the method was immunoSEQ multiplex PCR. The repertoire holds approximately 200,000 clones, with more than 80% as singletons. The sequencing sample was made of peripheral blood. The receptor source for this set is a man in his thirties or forties with COVID-19, enrolled during active disease.

This clone was seen just once. The chain recombines TRBV5-1 with TRBJ2-3; 16 bases are shared with TRBD2. V was pared by 4 bases and J by 6 bases, with 8 bases of the junction left unmatched. This CDR3 region has 17 residues. The germline CDR1 and CDR2 sequences are SGHRS and YFSETQ. CDR3 bases: TGCGCCAGCAGCCAGGGACTAGCGGGGGGGCGTCCTGATACGCAGTATTTT. As protein: CASSQGLAGGRPDTQYF. Complete variable domain (other parts from reference TRBV5-1 and TRBJ2-3): KAGVTQTPRYLIKTRGQQVTLSCSPISGHRSVSWYQQTPGQGLQFLFEYFSETQRNKGNFPGRFSGRQFSNSRSEMNVSTLELGDSALYLCASSQGLAGGRPDTQYFGPGTRLTVL.

V usage is TRBV2 and J usage is TRBJ1-2, with 8 nucleotides matching TRBD1. The CDR3 is made up of 14 amino acids. Germline V gene data show CDR1 as SNHLY and CDR2 as FYNNEI. Trimming took 5 bases from V and 4 from J; bases not matched to a gene: 6. The CDR3 protein is CASSPAGGAYGYTF. CDR3 DNA: TGTGCCAGCAGTCCGGCAGGGGGCGCCTATGGCTACACCTTC.

This sequence joins TRBV7-8 and TRBJ1-2, with TRBD1 matching over 7 bases. Trimming took 6 bases from V and 4 from J; bases not matched to a gene: 5. CDR1 is SGHVS, CDR2 FQNEAQ, per germline. The CDR3 has 13 amino acids. The CDR3 coding sequence is TGTGCCAGCAGTCCCGGGACAGTCTATGGCTACACCTTC. It encodes CASSPGTVYGYTF.

V usage is TRBV29-1 and J usage is TRBJ2-7, with TRBD2 matching 10 bases. The CDR3 runs 15 residues. Germline-derived CDR1 and CDR2 are SQVTM and ANQGSEA. The J segment lost 3 bases and the V segment lost 1 base, leaving 6 bases of the junction unmatched. The CDR3 nucleotides are TGCAGCGTTGAAGCCTCTTGGACTAGCGGCTACGAGCAGTACTTC. Amino acid sequence: CSVEASWTSGYEQYF.

This chain uses TRBV4-3 with TRBJ2-6; tentatively, D is TRBD1 (6 bases). CDR1 is LGHNA and CDR2 is YSLEER in the germline V gene. This CDR3 spans 17 amino acids. With 0 bases removed from V and 0 bases from J, the gap between germline ends came to 9 bases. Here the CDR3 reads CASSQEDSYSGANVLTF. The CDR3 DNA is TGCGCCAGCAGCCAAGAGGACAGCTACTCTGGGGCCAACGTCCTGACTTTC.

The V and J genes are TRBV19 and TRBJ1-6, with 9 bases matching TRBD1. The CDR3 extends over 14 amino acids. Per the germline V gene, CDR1 is LNHDA and CDR2 is SQIVND (reference sequence). V shed 7 bases and J 5 bases; nucleotides not matched to a gene: 3. The CDR3 region has the DNA TGTGCCAGTACCGGGACAGGGAATAATTCACCCCTCCACTTT. This encodes CASTGTGNNSPLHF.

This chain joins TRBV18 and TRBJ1-1; no clear D gene. V lost 2 bases, J lost 0 bases, and 16 bases lay in between. The length of the CDR3 is 17 residues. CDR1 KGHSH and CDR2 LQKENI come from the germline V gene. CDR3 DNA: TGTGCCAGCTCACCAACTATCACTCTGGTGGTGAACACTGAAGCTTTCTTT. Translating gives CASSPTITLVVNTEAFF.

The chain recombines TRBV5-4 with TRBJ2-7, with 7 bases matching TRBD1. The CDR3 extends over 14 amino acids. V shed 0 bases and J 5 bases; nucleotides not matched to a gene: 5. Germline V lookup: CDR1 SGHNT, CDR2 YYREEE (reference sequence). CDR3 sequence: CASSLEQGSDEQYF. The CDR3 bases are TGTGCCAGCAGCTTGGAACAGGGGAGTGACGAGCAGTACTTC.

The V gene is TRBV15, the J gene TRBJ2-6; tentatively, D is TRBD1 (5 bases). Germline V gene lookup returns CDR1 LNHNV and CDR2 YYDKDF (reference sequence). The CDR3 totals 17 residues. Trimming stripped 0 bases from V and 0 bases from J, with 9 bases between. The CDR3 protein is CATSRDRRGSGANVLTF. CDR3 sequence (DNA): TGTGCCACCAGCAGAGATCGTAGGGGCTCTGGGGCCAACGTCCTGACTTTC.

The J gene is TRBJ1-6, the V gene TRBV7-2; D unclear. Germline lookup yields CDR1 SGHTA and CDR2 FQGNSA. The CDR3 is made up of 12 amino acids. The V end lost 6 bases, the J end lost 11 bases, and 11 bases lay between the germline ends. CDR3 sequence reads: CASRETVPPLHF. CDR3 coding DNA: TGTGCCAGCAGGGAGACCGTCCCACCCCTCCACTTT.

V gene TRBV18 combines with J gene TRBJ2-7; 10 bases fit TRBD1. Per germline, CDR1 KGHSH and CDR2 LQKENI. This CDR3 spans 13 amino acids. J gave up 5 bases and V 6 bases, and 4 bases lay outside the gene matches. Here the CDR3 DNA reads TGTGCCAGCTCGACGACAGGGGGCCACGAGCAGTACTTC. This encodes CASSTTGGHEQYF.

The CDR3 nucleotides read TGTGCCAGCAGTTCCGGGGGGGGCAACCCTGGAAACACCATATATTTT. Residues: CASSSGGGNPGNTIYF. The chain links TRBV28 to TRBJ1-3; a possible D gene is TRBD1 (6 bases). Germline assignment: CDR1 MDHEN and CDR2 SYDVKM. V dropped 4 bases and J dropped 2 bases, with 15 bases sitting between them. The CDR3 has 16 residues. The full variable domain, rest sourced from reference TRBV28 and TRBJ1-3, is DVKVTQSSRYLVKRTGEKVFLECVQDMDHENMFWYRQDPGLGLRLIYFSYDVKMKEKGDIPEGYSVSREKKERFSLILESASTNQTSMYLCASSSGGGNPGNTIYFGEGSWLTVV.

The chain links TRBV6-5 to TRBJ2-7, with 8 bases identical to TRBD1. The CDR3 totals 14 residues. From germline, CDR1 is MNHEY and CDR2 SVGAGI. V gave up 10 bases and J gave up 2 bases; unmatched junction bases: 10. The CDR3 sequence: CATSDRGGTYEQYF. The DNA of the CDR3 is TGTGCCACCTCCGACAGGGGCGGCACCTACGAGCAGTACTTC.

This clone was counted a single time. DNA of the CDR3: TGTGCCAGCAGTATTAGCGGGAGGGGGGAGTACGAGCAGTACTTC. It codes for CASSISGRGEYEQYF. The chain recombines TRBV6-5 with TRBJ2-7, with 11 nucleotides matching TRBD2. This CDR3 is built from 15 residues. The trim removed 5 bases at V and 4 bases at J, leaving 7 bases unmatched. CDR1 is MNHEY and CDR2 is SVGAGI in the germline V gene.

The genes are TRBV11-2 and TRBJ1-5, with no clear D. The CDR3 is 13 residues long. CDR1 is SGHAT and CDR2 is FQNNGV in the germline V gene. V lost 6 bases and J 11 bases, leaving 17 bases between the germline ends. DNA for the CDR3: TGTGCCAGCAGTCTTACGAGGGAAGCGGCCCAGCATTTT. Amino acids: CASSLTREAAQHF. Looking up the rest from reference TRBV11-2 and TRBJ1-5 gives the full variable domain: EAGVAQSPRYKIIEKRQSVAFWCNPISGHATLYWYQQILGQGPKLLIQFQNNGVVDDSQLPKDRFSAERLKGVDSTLKIQPAKLEDSAVYLCASSLTREAAQHFGDGTRLSIL.

This chain uses TRBV2 with TRBJ2-7; no reliable D call. The CDR3 length is 12 residues. Per germline, CDR1 SNHLY and CDR2 FYNNEI. Trimming pared 7 bases from V and 0 bases from J, leaving 7 bases between. The CDR3 DNA follows: TGTGCCAGCATGAGGAGCTCCTACGAGCAGTACTTC. Its translation is CASMRSSYEQYF.

The rearrangement links TRBV18 to TRBJ1-1; TRBD1 matches at 12 bases. The CDR3 loop spans 16 amino acids. Unmatched junction bases numbered 4, after V lost 0 bases and J lost 5 bases. Germline V gene sequence: CDR1 KGHSH, CDR2 LQKENI. CDR3 sequence reads: CASSPPGQGARTEAFF. CDR3 coding DNA: TGTGCCAGCTCACCACCGGGACAGGGGGCAAGGACTGAAGCTTTCTTT. The whole variable domain, remainder taken from reference TRBV18 and TRBJ1-1, is NAGVMQNPRHLVRRRGQEARLRCSPMKGHSHVYWYRQLPEEGLKFMVYLQKENIIDESGMPKERFSAEFPKEGPSILRIQQVVRGDSAAYFCASSPPGQGARTEAFFGQGTRLTVV.

J is TRBJ2-7 and V is TRBV11-2; 12 nucleotides agree with TRBD2. This CDR3 comprises 17 residues. V dropped 3 bases and J dropped 1; count of bases not matched to a gene: 7. Germline values: CDR1 SGHAT, CDR2 FQNNGV. Here the CDR3 reads CASSLAGLAGPSYEQYF. The CDR3 nucleotides read TGTGCCAGCAGCTTGGCAGGACTAGCGGGGCCATCCTACGAGCAGTACTTC. The variable domain in full, with the rest retrieved from reference TRBV11-2 and TRBJ2-7, is EAGVAQSPRYKIIEKRQSVAFWCNPISGHATLYWYQQILGQGPKLLIQFQNNGVVDDSQLPKDRFSAERLKGVDSTLKIQPAKLEDSAVYLCASSLAGLAGPSYEQYFGPGTRLTVT.

CDR3 residues: CASSRQGNIQYF. CDR3 nucleotide sequence: TGTGCCAGCAGTCGACAGGGAAACATTCAGTACTTC. The V call is TRBV6-5, the J call TRBJ2-4, with TRBD1 matching 7 bases. The CDR3 totals 12 residues. The V gene's germline CDR1 is MNHEY and CDR2 SVGAGI. The V gene end was trimmed by 5 bases and the J gene end by 6 bases; junction bases not matched to a gene: 1.

The chain recombines TRBV6-1 with TRBJ1-6, with D tentatively TRBD1 (5 bases). The germline V gene has CDR1 MNHNS and CDR2 SASEGT. CDR3 length equals 15 residues. The V and J ends lost 2 bases and 6 bases respectively, with 11 bases between them. As DNA, the CDR3 is TGTGCCAGCAGTGAAAGGAGGGGTGGTAATTCACCCCTCCACTTT. Translated, it gives CASSERRGGNSPLHF.

The chain couples TRBV11-2 to TRBJ1-3; D might be TRBD1 (5 bases). The length of the CDR3 is 14 residues. V was pared by 1 base and J by 5 bases, with 9 bases between. Germline CDR1 reads SGHAT; CDR2 reads FQNNGV. The CDR3 sequence: CASSLATARNTIYF. CDR3 bases: TGTGCCAGCAGCTTAGCGACAGCAAGAAACACCATATATTTT.

CDR3 sequence reads: CASSLAPSQQGSYEQYF. The DNA of the CDR3 is TGTGCCAGCAGCTTAGCGCCTAGCCAACAGGGCTCCTACGAGCAGTACTTC. This chain connects TRBV7-9 to TRBJ2-7; possibly TRBD1 for D (6 bases). The CDR3 spans 17 residues. CDR1 SEHNR and CDR2 FQNEAQ come from the germline V gene (reference sequence). V lost 0 bases and J 0 bases, leaving 15 bases between the germline ends.

The chain recombines TRBV5-4 with TRBJ2-1, with 12 bases identical to TRBD2. The germline CDR1 and CDR2 sequences are SGHNT and YYREEE (reference sequence). The junction had 4 bases not matched to a gene; V was cut back by 4 bases and J by 5 bases. The CDR3 consists of 15 residues. CDR3 nucleotide sequence: TGTGCCAGCAGCCCTAGCGGGGGGGTTAACAATGAGCAGTTCTTC. It is translated as CASSPSGGVNNEQFF.

The CDR3 protein is CASSLVGGRGYTF. The CDR3 bases are TGTGCCAGCAGCTTAGTCGGGGGGCGAGGCTACACCTTC. The chain links TRBV7-8 to TRBJ1-2; weak D call: TRBD1 (6 bases). Germline V gene data show CDR1 as SGHVS and CDR2 as FQNEAQ. The CDR3 is made up of 13 amino acids. Between the trimmed V and J ends, which lost 1 base and 8 bases, there was a span of 11 bases.